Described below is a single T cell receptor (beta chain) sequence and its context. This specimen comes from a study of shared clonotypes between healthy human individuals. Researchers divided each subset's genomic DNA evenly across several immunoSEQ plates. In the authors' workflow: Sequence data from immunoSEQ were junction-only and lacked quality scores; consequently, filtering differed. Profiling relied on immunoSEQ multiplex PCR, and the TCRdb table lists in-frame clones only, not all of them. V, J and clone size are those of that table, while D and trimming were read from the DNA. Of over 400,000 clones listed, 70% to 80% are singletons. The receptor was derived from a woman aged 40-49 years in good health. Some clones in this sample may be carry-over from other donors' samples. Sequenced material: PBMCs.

This CDR3 reads CASSPGGGRSTEAFF. CDR3 coding DNA: TGTGCCAGCAGCCCCGGAGGGGGAAGGAGCACTGAAGCTTTCTTT. The chain uses TRBV7-9 and TRBJ1-1, with a weak D call TRBD1 (6 bases). V lost 5 bases, J lost 4 bases, and 17 bases lay in between. The germline V gene has CDR1 SEHNR and CDR2 FQNEAQ (reference sequence). This CDR3 is 15 amino acids long. Drawing the rest from reference TRBV7-9 and TRBJ1-1, the complete variable domain is DTGVSQNPRHKITKRGQNVTFRCDPISEHNRLYWYRQTLGQGPEFLTYFQNEAQLEKSRLLSDRFSAERPKGSFSTLEIQRTEQGDSAMYLCASSPGGGRSTEAFFGQGTRLTVV.